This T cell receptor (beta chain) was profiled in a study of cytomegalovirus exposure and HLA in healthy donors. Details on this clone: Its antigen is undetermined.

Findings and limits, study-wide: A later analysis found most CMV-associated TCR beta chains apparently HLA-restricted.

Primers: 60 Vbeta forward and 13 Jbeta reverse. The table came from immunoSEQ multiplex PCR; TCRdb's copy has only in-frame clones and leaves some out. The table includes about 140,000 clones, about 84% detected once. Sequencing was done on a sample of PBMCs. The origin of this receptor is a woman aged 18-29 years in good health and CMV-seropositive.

The CDR3 sequence: CASSPTGRTEAFF. As DNA, the CDR3 is TGTGCCAGCAGCCCGACAGGGAGGACTGAAGCTTTCTTT. The gene calls are TRBV5-6 and TRBJ1-1; 7 nucleotides match TRBD1. CDR3 length: 13 residues. With 4 bases clipped from V and 5 bases from J, the junction kept 5 bases outside the gene matches. CDR1 is SGHDT, CDR2 YYEEEE, per germline.